The 32 T cell receptor beta chains presented below share a single source sample, sequenced in a study of CD8 T cells in ankylosing spondylitis (TCRdb year 2017). The protocol used for the library was 5' RACE. Instrument on record: Illumina HiSeq 2500. Starting from the raw public reads, TCRdb applied fastp trimming at Q25, assembled clones with MiXCR and retained in-frame beta chains. Rows are unified per CDR3 protein, each entry keeping the most common DNA and genes. Within this sample are some 37,000 distinct CDR3 sequences, with under 15% of them counted one time only. The ten biggest clones cover around 33% of the sample. The sequenced sample consisted of synovial fluid, either unsorted or a sorted T cell fraction (not recorded which). The receptors originated from a male donor with ankylosing spondylitis.

This clonotype was detected many times. The chain uses TRBV7-9 and TRBJ1-5; 7 nucleotides align to TRBD1. From germline, CDR1 is SEHNR and CDR2 FQNEAQ (reference sequence). The CDR3 is 17 residues long. With V trimmed by 5 bases and J by 3 bases, 13 bases remained unmatched. CDR3 in DNA: TGTGCCAGCAGCCTCGACCCAGACAGGGCAGACAATCAGCCCCAGCATTTT. Protein: CASSLDPDRADNQPQHF.

This clonotype was seen ten or more times. The CDR3 spells CASSGQYSNQPQHF. The DNA of the CDR3 is TGTGCCAGCAGCGGACAGTATAGCAATCAGCCCCAGCATTTT. The chain recombines TRBV9 with TRBJ1-5, with D perhaps matching TRBD1 (5 bases). Trimming took 3 bases from V and 0 from J, leaving 7 bases between them. The length of the CDR3 is 14 residues. Germline V gene lookup returns CDR1 SGDLS and CDR2 YYNGEE.

This clonotype was counted many times. The V and J genes are TRBV25-1 and TRBJ1-5; no firm D call. Trimming cost V 1 base and J 2 bases, with 9 bases left between them. The germline V gene has CDR1 MGHDK and CDR2 SYGVNS. The CDR3 length is 15 residues. The chain's CDR3 is CASSESSRGNQPQHF. The DNA for the CDR3 is TGTGCCAGCAGTGAATCTAGCCGGGGCAATCAGCCCCAGCATTTT. Complete variable domain (other parts from reference TRBV25-1 and TRBJ1-5): EADIYQTPRYLVIGTGKKITLECSQTMGHDKMYWYQQDPGMELHLIHYSYGVNSTEKGDLSSESTVSRIRTEHFPLTLESARPSHTSQYLCASSESSRGNQPQHFGDGTRLSIL.

J is TRBJ2-1 and V is TRBV6-1, with D tentatively TRBD2 (7 bases). Germline V gives CDR1 MNHNS, CDR2 SASEGT. The V end was cut by 5 bases, the J end by 3 bases, with 11 bases between. CDR3 length: 14 residues. The CDR3 loop reads CASSRGGDYNEQFF. The CDR3 DNA reads as TGTGCCAGCAGTCGCGGGGGCGACTACAATGAGCAGTTCTTC.

This clonotype occurred many times. This chain uses TRBV7-8 with TRBJ1-5, with 7 bases lining up with TRBD1. The CDR3 is made up of 14 amino acids. Trimming at V came to 2 bases and at J to 7 bases, leaving 5 bases not matched to a gene. The germline gives CDR1 SGHVS, CDR2 FQNEAQ. CDR3 protein: CASSLKKGGQPQHF. As DNA, the CDR3 is TGTGCCAGCAGCTTAAAAAAAGGGGGCCAGCCCCAGCATTTT.

This clonotype was observed many times. The J gene is TRBJ2-2, the V gene TRBV28; 14 nucleotides align to TRBD2. CDR3 size: 15 residues. Germline assignment: CDR1 MDHEN and CDR2 SYDVKM. V was pared by 10 bases and J by 7 bases, with 8 bases of the junction left unmatched. DNA for the CDR3: TGTGCCATCGGGACTAGCGGGAGCATCATCGGGGAGCTGTTTTTT. It yields the protein CAIGTSGSIIGELFF. Full variable domain (missing parts from reference TRBV28 and TRBJ2-2): DVKVTQSSRYLVKRTGEKVFLECVQDMDHENMFWYRQDPGLGLRLIYFSYDVKMKEKGDIPEGYSVSREKKERFSLILESASTNQTSMYLCAIGTSGSIIGELFFGEGSRLTVL.

This clonotype was seen a handful of times. This chain uses TRBV6-2 or TRBV6-3 with TRBJ2-1; possible D gene TRBD1, 6 bases. The CDR3 sequence is 15 residues long. V was clipped by 2 bases and J by 4 bases, with 12 bases between them. CDR1 MNHEY and CDR2 SVGEGT come from the germline V gene. The CDR3 DNA follows: TGTGCCAGCAGTTACCAGGGGACACATTACAATGAGCAGTTCTTC. It encodes CASSYQGTHYNEQFF.

This clonotype was picked up many times. The chain employs TRBV20-1 and TRBJ2-1; D not resolved. The germline V gene encodes CDR1 DFQATT and CDR2 SNEGSKA (reference sequence). This CDR3 is 17 amino acids long. V shed 0 bases and J shed 2 bases, with 17 bases lying between them. This CDR3 reads CSARDLNAAVAYNEQFF. CDR3 coding DNA: TGCAGTGCTAGAGATTTGAATGCGGCGGTCGCCTACAATGAGCAGTTCTTC.

The chain employs TRBV3-1 and TRBJ2-5; TRBD2 matches 15 bases. V shed 10 bases and J 5 bases; nucleotides not matched to a gene: 8. CDR1 and CDR2 (germline): LGHDT, YNNKEL (reference sequence). This CDR3 region has 15 residues. CDR3: CATCQGLAGGETQYF. CDR3 DNA sequence: TGTGCCACCTGCCAAGGACTAGCGGGAGGGGAGACCCAGTACTTC.

The rearrangement links TRBV9 to TRBJ2-5; a possible D gene is TRBD2 (6 bases). V was clipped by 0 bases and J by 1 base, with 10 bases between them. Per the germline V gene, CDR1 is SGDLS and CDR2 is YYNGEE. The CDR3 consists of 15 residues. The CDR3 DNA is TGTGCCAGCAGCGTAGGAGGAGGGACCCAAGAGACCCAGTACTTC. This gives the protein CASSVGGGTQETQYF.

This clonotype came up a few times. The chain combines TRBV6-2 or TRBV6-3 with TRBJ2-2; either TRBD1 or TRBD2 may supply D (5 bases each). The germline CDR1 and CDR2 sequences are MNHEY and SVGEGT. There are 15 residues in the CDR3. Deletions cut 4 bases from V and 4 bases from J, with 13 bases between. The CDR3 DNA follows: TGTGCCAGCAGTTTCCGGGACCGAGTCACCGGGGAGCTGTTTTTT. The encoded protein is CASSFRDRVTGELFF.

In this sample, this clonotype turned up a few times. The genes are TRBV12-3 or TRBV12-4 and TRBJ1-2, with 8 bases lining up with TRBD1. The CDR3 contains 17 residues. The V and J ends lost 4 bases and 6 bases, in that order; junction bases with no gene match: 16. For the CDR3, the DNA is TGTGCCAGCAGTTCACGCCCGGCCATACAGGGGGGGAATGGCTACACCTTC. Translating it yields CASSSRPAIQGGNGYTF.

A few counts support this clonotype. The chain has TRBV7-9 and TRBJ1-1, with 9 bases lining up with TRBD1. CDR1 and CDR2 (germline): SEHNR, FQNEAQ (reference sequence). The CDR3 extends over 13 amino acids. V was clipped by 5 bases and J by 11 bases; unmatched bases: 9. The CDR3 nucleotides are TGTGCCAGCAGCCCACCGGGACAGGGTCTTGCTTTCTTT. Protein sequence: CASSPPGQGLAFF.

In nucleotides, the CDR3 is TGTGCCAGCAGTTTGGGGGGGTTAATTGAAGCTTTCTTT. Translation: CASSLGGLIEAFF. The chain uses TRBV12-3 or TRBV12-4 and TRBJ1-1; possible D gene TRBD1, 5 bases. CDR3 length: 13 amino acids. Trimming shortened V by 3 bases and J by 7 bases, and 12 bases separated the two germline ends.

This clonotype was counted ten times or more. J is TRBJ2-1 and V is TRBV3-1; D possibly matches TRBD1 or TRBD2 (6 bases each). The CDR3 length is 20 residues. V was cut by 1 base and J by 1 base, with 23 bases left in between. Germline loops: CDR1 LGHDT, CDR2 YNNKEL (reference sequence). CDR3 coding DNA: TGTGCCAGCAGCCAAGCCCCCAACCGCGACAGGCGGGGATCCTACAATGAGCAGTTCTTC. Protein sequence: CASSQAPNRDRRGSYNEQFF.

The chain joins TRBV7-9 to TRBJ1-2, with 7 bases that match TRBD1. Germline V gives CDR1 SEHNR, CDR2 FQNEAQ (reference sequence). Trimming at V came to 5 bases and at J to 4 bases, leaving 13 bases not matched to a gene. CDR3 length equals 16 residues. The CDR3: CASSEQRTGFTYGYTF. Here the CDR3 DNA reads TGTGCCAGCAGCGAACAACGGACAGGTTTTACCTATGGCTACACCTTC.

This clonotype was counted ten times or more. This chain connects TRBV10-2 to TRBJ2-7; 8 bases map to TRBD1. The CDR3 is made up of 15 amino acids. Per germline, CDR1 WSHSY and CDR2 SAAADI. Trimming took 7 bases from V and 2 from J; bases not matched to a gene: 10. The CDR3 protein is CASKAGTGVTYEQYF. The CDR3 coding sequence is TGCGCCAGCAAGGCCGGGACAGGCGTAACCTACGAGCAGTACTTC.

The chain carries TRBV15 and TRBJ2-7; no clear D. CDR1 is LNHNV, CDR2 YYDKDF, per germline (reference sequence). The CDR3 is 14 residues long. Trimming pared 0 bases from V and 1 base from J, leaving 7 bases between. The CDR3 here is CATSRDTGSYEQYF. DNA for the CDR3: TGTGCCACCAGCAGAGATACCGGGTCCTACGAGCAGTACTTC.

V gene TRBV13 combines with J gene TRBJ2-7; the match to TRBD2 covers 8 bases. CDR1 is PRHDT, CDR2 FYEKMQ, per germline (reference sequence). V dropped 3 bases and J dropped 6; count of bases not matched to a gene: 10. This CDR3 region has 15 residues. The CDR3 DNA is TGTGCCAGCAGCTTTCTAGCAGCGGGAGTTTTCGAGCAGTACTTC. It encodes CASSFLAAGVFEQYF.

The J gene is TRBJ2-1, the V gene TRBV28; 9 bases are a match to TRBD2. The CDR3 is 14 amino acids. The V gene's germline CDR1 is MDHEN and CDR2 SYDVKM. J lost 8 bases, V lost 3 bases, and 5 bases had no gene match. The CDR3 here is CASSFLAGRHEQFF. The CDR3 coding sequence is TGTGCCAGCAGTTTTCTAGCGGGAAGGCATGAGCAGTTCTTC.

This rearrangement joins TRBV20-1 to TRBJ2-1; the match to TRBD2 covers 13 bases. The length of the CDR3 is 17 residues. CDR1 DFQATT and CDR2 SNEGSKA come from the germline V gene (reference sequence). V shed 5 bases, J shed 7 bases, and the junction held 14 bases outside the gene matches. The CDR3 sequence: CSAFYFGLAGVGNEQFF. CDR3 bases: TGCAGTGCTTTTTACTTCGGACTAGCGGGAGTTGGGAATGAGCAGTTCTTC.

This clonotype occurred many times. Because the CDR3's place on the DNA is in doubt, the DNA is left out and the CDR3 is given as listed by TCRdb. The rearrangement uses TRBV2 and TRBJ1-4. Germline CDR1 is SNHLY and CDR2 is FYNNEI. 16 amino acids form the CDR3, both terminal residues included. This CDR3 is CASREDSGTNEKLFFF.

This clonotype showed up many times. The chain carries TRBV4-3 and TRBJ1-3; no reliable D call. With 4 bases removed from V and 4 bases from J, the gap between germline ends came to 5 bases. Per the germline V gene, CDR1 is LGHNA and CDR2 is YSLEER. The CDR3 spans 12 residues. The CDR3 protein is CASSPFGNTIYF. The CDR3 nucleotides are TGCGCCAGCAGCCCTTTCGGAAACACCATATATTTT.

There are many counts of this clonotype. The chain employs TRBV7-2 and TRBJ1-5; the D gene is possibly TRBD1 (6 bases). The V gene's germline CDR1 is SGHTA and CDR2 FQGNSA. V lost 8 bases and J 7 bases, leaving 18 bases between the germline ends. The CDR3 loop spans 14 amino acids. CDR3 sequence: CASGAQGLSQPQHF. CDR3 in DNA: TGTGCCAGCGGCGCGCAGGGGCTAAGCCAGCCCCAGCATTTT.

This clonotype was seen many times. The chain recombines TRBV27 with TRBJ2-7; D may be TRBD1 (5 bases). The ends were cut back, 6 bases at V and 2 bases at J, with 17 bases in the middle. The CDR3 is made up of 15 amino acids. CDR1 and CDR2 from the germline V gene are MNHEY and SMNVEV (reference sequence). CDR3 region: CASRNRQPFPYEQYF. The CDR3 DNA reads TGTGCCAGCAGAAACAGGCAACCTTTTCCCTACGAGCAGTACTTC.

V gene TRBV28 combines with J gene TRBJ2-3; TRBD2 aligns across 7 bases. J was trimmed by 0 bases and V by 3 bases; bases with no gene match: 0. Germline CDR1 reads MDHEN; CDR2 reads SYDVKM. The CDR3 length is 14 residues. The CDR3 DNA reads TGTGCCAGCAGTTTCGGGGGGAGCACAGATACGCAGTATTTT. It yields the protein CASSFGGSTDTQYF.

CDR3 coding DNA: TGCAGCGTTGAAAGAAGCGGCTCCTACAATGAGCAGTTCTTC. Translation: CSVERSGSYNEQFF. The chain uses TRBV29-1 and TRBJ2-1; weak D call: TRBD2 (5 bases). The CDR3 length is 14 residues. Deletions cut 2 bases from V and 0 bases from J, with 8 bases between. Germline assignment: CDR1 SQVTM and CDR2 ANQGSEA.

In this sample, this clonotype turned up many times. V is TRBV20-1 and J is TRBJ2-7; 7 positions match TRBD1. The CDR3 is 13 amino acids. After removal of 3 bases from V and 5 bases from J, the junction contained 7 bases not matched to a gene. Germline CDR1 is DFQATT and CDR2 is SNEGSKA (reference sequence). CDR3 bases: TGCAGTGCTAGGACAGGGAAGGTGAACGAGCAGTACTTC. Its protein product is CSARTGKVNEQYF.

This clonotype was detected a few times. The chain is built from TRBV28 and TRBJ2-7; D may be TRBD2 (5 bases). The V gene's germline CDR1 is MDHEN and CDR2 SYDVKM. The CDR3 covers 16 residues. Trimming stripped 4 bases from V and 3 bases from J, with 19 bases between. CDR3 sequence: CASSYDWERPFYEQYF. CDR3 bases: TGTGCCAGCAGTTACGACTGGGAGAGGCCCTTCTACGAGCAGTACTTC.

The chain joins TRBV4-3 to TRBJ2-6; 7 nucleotides match TRBD2. From germline, CDR1 is LGHNA and CDR2 YSLEER. This CDR3 spans 18 amino acids. V lost 1 base, J lost 0 bases, and 6 bases stayed unmatched. The CDR3 loop is CASSQGGEGSSGANVLTF. The CDR3 DNA is TGCGCCAGCAGCCAAGGGGGGGAGGGTAGCTCTGGGGCCAACGTCCTGACTTTC.

This chain joins TRBV4-3 and TRBJ2-5, with 12 bases lining up with TRBD2. J gave up 5 bases and V 2 bases, and 6 bases lay outside the gene matches. CDR1 is LGHNA and CDR2 is YSLEER in the germline V gene. The CDR3 contains 16 residues. CDR3 residues: CASSQTTSGGWETQYF. The CDR3 DNA follows: TGCGCCAGCAGCCAAACGACTAGCGGGGGCTGGGAGACCCAGTACTTC.

This clonotype was seen ten or more times. The chain employs TRBV5-1 and TRBJ2-2, with D uncertain. The V gene lost 1 base and the J gene lost 6 bases, with 10 bases spanning the gap. The CDR3 runs to 14 residues. Germline V gives CDR1 SGHRS, CDR2 YFSETQ. The CDR3 loop is CASSLISGSGELFF. The CDR3 coding sequence is TGCGCCAGCAGCTTGATTTCTGGGTCCGGGGAGCTGTTTTTT.